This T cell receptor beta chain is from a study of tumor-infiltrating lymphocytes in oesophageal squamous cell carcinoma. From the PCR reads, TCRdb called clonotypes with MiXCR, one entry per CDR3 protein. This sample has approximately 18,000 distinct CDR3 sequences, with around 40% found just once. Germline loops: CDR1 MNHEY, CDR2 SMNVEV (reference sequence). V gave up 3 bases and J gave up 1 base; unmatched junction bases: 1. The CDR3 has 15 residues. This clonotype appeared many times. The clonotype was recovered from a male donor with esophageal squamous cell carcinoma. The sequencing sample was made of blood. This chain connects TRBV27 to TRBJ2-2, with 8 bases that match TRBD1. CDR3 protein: CASSFGQGNTGELFF. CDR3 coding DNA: TGTGCCAGCAGTTTCGGACAGGGGAACACCGGGGAGCTGTTTTTT.